The 21 T cell receptor beta chains reported below all come from one sample, sequenced in a study of human T cells and chemical hapten exposure (dated by TCRdb to 2020 to 2022). Reading the label with the study, this specimen's time point is: patch test 2, 6 weeks after DPC sensitization. Reading the label with the study, this specimen's treatment or condition is: therapeutic diphenylcyclopropenone sensitization with weekly scalp DPC. Library prep was done by RACE. The sequencing machine was a NextSeq 500. TCRdb passed the public sequencing reads through fastp at Q25 and MiXCR, retaining productive beta sequences. Each CDR3 protein appears once, grouped with its most common genes and DNA. The sample table shows 110,000 to 150,000 distinct CDR3 sequences, and about an eighth are seen once. The ten largest account for around 1.4% of the sample. The sample here was whole blood, taken in connection with sensitization to the hapten diphenylcyclopropenone (DPC). These receptors all stem from a woman in her forties or fifties with alopecia areata. Some clones in this sample may be carry-over from other donors' samples.

V and J are TRBV20-1 and TRBJ2-3, with TRBD2 identical over 9 bases. The J segment lost 4 bases and the V segment lost 7 bases, leaving 9 bases of the junction unmatched. The CDR3 length is 14 residues. Germline CDR1 is DFQATT and CDR2 is SNEGSKA (reference sequence). The CDR3 region is CSGTSGRTPDTQYF. Written as DNA, the CDR3 is TGCAGTGGAACCAGCGGGAGGACCCCAGATACGCAGTATTTT.

This chain joins TRBV19 and TRBJ2-6; D might be TRBD1 or TRBD2, each matching 6 bases. The CDR3 length is 14 residues. Germline loops: CDR1 LNHDA, CDR2 SQIVND (reference sequence). The germline V and J ends were trimmed by 11 bases and 2 bases, with 13 bases remaining between them. The CDR3 DNA reads TGTGCCGGAGGGGCAGGGGCTGGGGCCAACGTCCTGACTTTC. Translation gives CAGGAGAGANVLTF.

V is TRBV28 and J is TRBJ2-7, with TRBD1 identical over 10 bases. CDR3 length: 14 amino acids. The trim removed 5 bases at V and 3 bases at J, leaving 4 bases unmatched. Germline CDR1 and CDR2: MDHEN and SYDVKM. CDR3 in amino acids: CASSQGTGVYEQYF. In DNA, the CDR3 is TGTGCCAGCAGTCAGGGGACAGGGGTCTACGAGCAGTACTTC.

This clonotype has a handful of counts. The chain combines TRBV7-2 with TRBJ2-2; TRBD2 matches 7 bases. The CDR3 is made up of 14 amino acids. Germline assignment: CDR1 SGHTA and CDR2 FQGNSA. The junction had 9 bases not matched to a gene; V was cut back by 5 bases and J by 9 bases. CDR3 sequence: CASSQRLASRELFF. CDR3 sequence (DNA): TGTGCCAGCAGCCAAAGACTAGCCTCAAGGGAGCTGTTTTTT.

This clonotype was picked up a small number of times. This chain connects TRBV20-1 to TRBJ1-3; 11 bases map to TRBD1. There are 15 residues in the CDR3. The J segment lost 3 bases and the V segment lost 5 bases, leaving 6 bases of the junction unmatched. Germline values: CDR1 DFQATT, CDR2 SNEGSKA (reference sequence). The CDR3 coding sequence is TGCAGTGCTGCGGACAGGGGGCTCGGTGGAAACACCATATATTTT. This encodes CSAADRGLGGNTIYF.

The V gene is TRBV5-1, the J gene TRBJ2-2; tentative D call: TRBD2 (6 bases). Trimming pared 4 bases from V and 1 base from J, leaving 14 bases between. Germline CDR1 and CDR2: SGHRS and YFSETQ. The CDR3 runs 16 residues. CDR3 loop: CASSGTAWVNTGELFF. The CDR3 DNA reads TGCGCCAGCAGCGGGACTGCCTGGGTGAACACCGGGGAGCTGTTTTTT.

The V and J genes are TRBV6-1 and TRBJ2-3; 9 positions agree with TRBD2. V lost 7 bases and J lost 0; bases outside the gene matches: 11. The germline V gene has CDR1 MNHNS and CDR2 SASEGT. This CDR3 region has 17 residues. CDR3 loop: CASTSPGTSRSTDTQYF. The DNA for the CDR3 is TGTGCCAGCACTTCCCCCGGGACTAGCCGGAGCACAGATACGCAGTATTTT.

This clonotype occurred a few times. The chain carries TRBV27 and TRBJ1-1; D unresolved. V was pared by 6 bases and J by 5 bases, with 22 bases between. This CDR3 is built from 16 residues. The germline V gene encodes CDR1 MNHEY and CDR2 SMNVEV (reference sequence). The CDR3 loop reads CASSSDGFLPETEAFF. CDR3 nucleotide sequence: TGTGCCAGCAGCTCAGATGGGTTTCTCCCGGAGACTGAAGCTTTCTTT.

This clonotype was seen at least ten times. The J gene is TRBJ1-6, the V gene TRBV7-3; D is perhaps TRBD1 (6 bases). CDR3 length: 17 amino acids. Germline CDR1 SGHTA, CDR2 FQGTGA. V was pared by 2 bases and J by 1 base, with 12 bases between. CDR3 region: CASSLGGGMSYNSPLHF. As DNA, the CDR3 is TGTGCCAGCAGCTTAGGGGGCGGGATGTCCTATAATTCACCCCTCCACTTT.

The chain is built from TRBV12-5 and TRBJ2-3; 8 nucleotides line up with TRBD1. Germline V lookup: CDR1 LGHNT, CDR2 FRNRAP. This CDR3 contains 15 residues. The V gene end was trimmed by 5 bases and the J gene end by 4 bases; junction bases not matched to a gene: 8. As DNA, the CDR3 is TGTGCTAGTGGTCCAACGACAGGGGCGGCAGATACGCAGTATTTT. Translation gives CASGPTTGAADTQYF. The entire variable domain, with the rest obtained from reference TRBV12-5 and TRBJ2-3, is as follows: DARVTQTPRHKVTEMGQEVTMRCQPILGHNTVFWYRQTMMQGLELLAYFRNRAPLDDSGMPKDRFSAEMPDATLATLKIQPSEPRDSAVYFCASGPTTGAADTQYFGPGTRLTVL.

This clonotype was seen a few times. The rearrangement links TRBV3-1 to TRBJ2-7; maybe TRBD2 (6 bases). Per germline, CDR1 LGHDT and CDR2 YNNKEL (reference sequence). The V and J ends lost 6 bases and 5 bases respectively, with 17 bases between them. This CDR3 spans 14 amino acids. The CDR3 is CASSRGPGGNEQYF. CDR3 nucleotides: TGTGCCAGCAGTCGGGGACCGGGCGGGAACGAGCAGTACTTC.

J is TRBJ2-2 and V is TRBV3-1, with 12 bases lining up with TRBD2. Germline values: CDR1 LGHDT, CDR2 YNNKEL (reference sequence). V shed 4 bases and J 4 bases; nucleotides not matched to a gene: 7. There are 17 residues in the CDR3. CDR3 nucleotides: TGTGCCAGCAGCCCGACTAGCGGGAGTATGAGCACCGGGGAGCTGTTTTTT. Translation gives CASSPTSGSMSTGELFF.

This clonotype has just a few counts. The DNA of the CDR3 is TGTGCCAGCAGCCAAGATGACAGCACAGATACGCAGTATTTT. This encodes CASSQDDSTDTQYF. The chain has TRBV3-1 and TRBJ2-3; no definite D call. The CDR3 has 14 amino acids. Germline V gives CDR1 LGHDT, CDR2 YNNKEL (reference sequence). Trimming stripped 0 bases from V and 0 bases from J, with 4 bases between.

This clonotype appeared many times. This chain links TRBV5-1 with TRBJ1-4; D is unclear. This CDR3 region has 13 residues. The ends were cut back, 0 bases at V and 6 bases at J, with 6 bases in the middle. Per germline, CDR1 SGHRS and CDR2 YFSETQ. The CDR3 loop reads CASSLVPDEKLFF. CDR3 bases: TGCGCCAGCAGCTTGGTCCCGGATGAAAAACTGTTTTTT.

This clonotype was counted between two and nine times. The chain combines TRBV10-3 with TRBJ2-7; the D call may be TRBD1 or TRBD2 (5 bases each). Trimming stripped 6 bases from V and 2 bases from J, with 17 bases between. CDR3 length: 15 amino acids. Germline CDR1 reads ENHRY; CDR2 reads SYGVKD. CDR3 nucleotides: TGTGCCATCAGCGCTGAGGGGCCCAGGACCTACGAGCAGTACTTC. Translation: CAISAEGPRTYEQYF.

In its sample, this clonotype was seen a few times. The chain joins TRBV7-9 to TRBJ2-5, with 8 bases fitting TRBD2. The CDR3 covers 16 residues. Germline V gene lookup returns CDR1 SEHNR and CDR2 FQNEAQ (reference sequence). V was pared by 5 bases and J by 1 base, with 9 bases of the junction left unmatched. CDR3 nucleotides: TGTGCCAGCAGCGGAGGTGCGGGAGGTACCCAAGAGACCCAGTACTTC. It yields the protein CASSGGAGGTQETQYF.

There are a few counts of this clonotype. The chain carries TRBV19 and TRBJ2-5; 14 bases are a match to TRBD2. Germline V CDR1 and CDR2: LNHDA, SQIVND (reference sequence). The J segment lost 5 bases and the V segment lost 7 bases, leaving 15 bases of the junction unmatched. The CDR3 length is 18 residues. Here the CDR3 reads CASTKGGTSGRSRETQYF. DNA for the CDR3: TGTGCCAGTACCAAAGGGGGGACTAGCGGGAGAAGTCGCGAGACCCAGTACTTC. The whole variable domain, filled in from reference TRBV19 and TRBJ2-5, reads DGGITQSPKYLFRKEGQNVTLSCEQNLNHDAMYWYRQDPGQGLRLIYYSQIVNDFQKGDIAEGYSVSREKKESFPLTVTSAQKNPTAFYLCASTKGGTSGRSRETQYFGPGTRLLVL.

The table lists this clonotype with a few counts. This chain uses TRBV11-3 with TRBJ2-3; D is possibly TRBD1 or TRBD2 (5 bases each). V was cut by 7 bases and J by 0 bases, with 11 bases left in between. Germline lookup yields CDR1 SGHNT and CDR2 YENEEA. The CDR3 is made up of 14 amino acids. In nucleotides, the CDR3 is TGTGCCAGCACCCGGGGACGTAGCACAGATACGCAGTATTTT. This gives the protein CASTRGRSTDTQYF.

This clonotype was detected a few times. This chain connects TRBV3-1 to TRBJ2-7; a weak D match, TRBD1 (6 bases). The CDR3 has 14 residues. CDR1 is LGHDT and CDR2 is YNNKEL in the germline V gene (reference sequence). The V end was cut by 2 bases, the J end by 3 bases, with 11 bases between. CDR3 loop: CASSQITGIYEQYF. Here the CDR3 DNA reads TGTGCCAGCAGCCAAATCACAGGGATCTACGAGCAGTACTTC.

This clonotype was counted many times. The chain recombines TRBV29-1 with TRBJ2-1; possible D gene TRBD2, 5 bases. CDR3 length: 13 amino acids. CDR1 is SQVTM and CDR2 is ANQGSEA in the germline V gene. The V gene lost 3 bases and the J gene lost 0 bases, with 6 bases spanning the gap. The CDR3 DNA reads as TGCAGCGTTGAGAGGGCCTCCTACAATGAGCAGTTCTTC. Amino acids: CSVERASYNEQFF.

This clonotype was detected a few times. The chain employs TRBV3-1 and TRBJ2-2, with D possibly being TRBD1 or TRBD2 (5 bases each). CDR1 and CDR2 from the germline V gene are LGHDT and YNNKEL (reference sequence). The CDR3 extends over 13 amino acids. V dropped 8 bases and J dropped 5 bases, with 12 bases sitting between them. CDR3 coding DNA: TGTGCCAGCGGGGCTAGCTTTACCGGGGAGCTGTTTTTT. Translating gives CASGASFTGELFF.